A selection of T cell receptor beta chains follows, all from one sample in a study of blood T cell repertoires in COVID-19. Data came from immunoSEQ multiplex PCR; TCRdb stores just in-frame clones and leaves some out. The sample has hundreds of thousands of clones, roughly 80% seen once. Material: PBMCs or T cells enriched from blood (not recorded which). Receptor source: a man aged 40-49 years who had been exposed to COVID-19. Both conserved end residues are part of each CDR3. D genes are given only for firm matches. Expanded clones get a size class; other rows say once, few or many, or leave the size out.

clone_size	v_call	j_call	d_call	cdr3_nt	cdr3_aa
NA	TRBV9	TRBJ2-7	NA	TGTGCCAGCAGCGTAGGTCAGTTGAGTCGGGGGGAGCAGTACTTC	CASSVGQLSRGEQYF
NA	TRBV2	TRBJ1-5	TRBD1	TGTGCCAGCAGTAGGGACAGAAATCAGCCCCAGCATTTT	CASSRDRNQPQHF
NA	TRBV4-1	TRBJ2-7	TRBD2	TGCGCCAGCAGCCAATCGGGACTAGCGGGAGGGCCCCCCTACGAGCAGTACTTC	CASSQSGLAGGPPYEQYF
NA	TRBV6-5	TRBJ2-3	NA	TGTGCCAGCACGAAAGGACAGCTCACAGATACGCAGTATTTT	CASTKGQLTDTQYF
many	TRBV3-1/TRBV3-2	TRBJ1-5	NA	TGTGCCAGCAGCCAATCCCGGTTAAATCAGCCCCAGCATTTT	CASSQSRLNQPQHF
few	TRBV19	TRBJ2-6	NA	TGTGCCAGTAGAAAGAGTATCTCTGGGGCCAACGTCCTGACTTTC	CASRKSISGANVLTF
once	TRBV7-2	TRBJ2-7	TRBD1	TGTGCCAGCAGCCCACAGGGGCGAACCTACGAGCAGTACTTC	CASSPQGRTYEQYF
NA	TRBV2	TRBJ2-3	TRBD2	TGTGCCAGCACAAGCGGGAGGGATACGCAGTATTTT	CASTSGRDTQYF
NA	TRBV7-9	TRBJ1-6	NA	TGTGCCAGCAGCTTAGGGGGCGATTCACCCCTCCACTTT	CASSLGGDSPLHF
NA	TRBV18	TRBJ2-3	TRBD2	TGTGCCAGCTCACCTTTAGCGGGAGGCCGCGGGGGCACAGATACGCAGTATTTT	CASSPLAGGRGGTDTQYF
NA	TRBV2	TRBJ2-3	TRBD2	TGTGCCAGCAGACCTTACCTAGCGGGAGGGCCTTTTCGGACAGATACGCAGTATTTT	CASRPYLAGGPFRTDTQYF
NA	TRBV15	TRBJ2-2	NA	TGTGCCACCAGCCGGCGGATCGTTCGGACTTTACCGCCACGTGGGGAGCTGTTTTTT	CATSRRIVRTLPPRGELFF
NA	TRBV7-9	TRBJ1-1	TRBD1	TGTGCCAGCAGCTCTCAGGGGGCTGAAGCTTTCTTT	CASSSQGAEAFF